The clone carrying this T cell receptor (beta chain) was seen many times. The entry originates in a study of blood T cells in healthy people across ages. Primed by a sample-barcoded 5' primer and a J-beta primer mix, a second PCR proceeded for 7 to 11 cycles. Researchers report that each sample yielded at least 3 million CDR3-containing paired-end reads. Via MiXCR, TCRdb re-called the 5' RACE reads, giving one row per CDR3 protein. The table shows about 650,000 distinct CDR3 sequences, with 52% occurring only once. V was shortened by 6 bases and J by 2 bases, with 12 bases between the two germline ends. CDR3 length: 13 residues. Germline CDR1 and CDR2: DFQATT and SNEGSKA (reference sequence).

This chain connects TRBV20-1 to TRBJ2-3; D is unclear. The sequencing sample was made of blood. The origin of this receptor is a woman over 75 in good health. The CDR3 protein is CSAPGMYTDTQYF. The CDR3 region has the DNA TGCAGTGCCCCCGGAATGTACACAGATACGCAGTATTTT.